The entry below describes one TCR beta chain. These data originate in a study of shared clonotypes between healthy human individuals. The CDR3 length is 13 residues. The V gene lost 8 bases and the J gene lost 1 base, with 11 bases spanning the gap. Germline CDR1 MNHEY, CDR2 SVGAGI. The method was immunoSEQ multiplex PCR; TCRdb's version includes in-frame clones alone and lacks a portion of them. Of approximately 940,000 clones listed, approximately 76% are singletons. Sequenced input: memory CD4+ T cells sorted from blood. The subset is: CD45RA-negative fraction. This TCR came from a man aged 18 to 35 in good health. The V call is TRBV6-5, the J call TRBJ1-1; D remains ambiguous. CDR3 nucleotides: TGTGCCAGCGCCTTGATCGAGAACACTGAAGCTTTCTTT. This encodes CASALIENTEAFF.